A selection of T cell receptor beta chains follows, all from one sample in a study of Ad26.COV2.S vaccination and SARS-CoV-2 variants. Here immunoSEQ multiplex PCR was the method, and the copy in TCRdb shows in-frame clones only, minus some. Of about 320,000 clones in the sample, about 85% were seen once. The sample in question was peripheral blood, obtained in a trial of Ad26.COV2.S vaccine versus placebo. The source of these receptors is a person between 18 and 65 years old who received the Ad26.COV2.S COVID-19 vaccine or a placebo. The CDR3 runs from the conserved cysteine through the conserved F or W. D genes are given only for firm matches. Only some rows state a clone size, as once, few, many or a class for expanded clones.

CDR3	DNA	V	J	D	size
CATSDAGGENTGELFF	TGTGCCACCAGTGATGCAGGGGGCGAAAACACCGGGGAGCTGTTTTTT	TRBV24-1	TRBJ2-2	TRBD1	-
CASSHYRRGRGAGANVLTF	TGTGCCAGCAGCCATTACCGTCGGGGCAGGGGAGCTGGGGCCAACGTCCTGACTTTC	TRBV14	TRBJ2-6	-	-
CASDTGSTDTQYF	TGTGCCAGCGATACGGGAAGCACAGATACGCAGTATTTT	TRBV9	TRBJ2-3	-	-
CAACPGGYGYTF	TGTGCCGCATGTCCGGGGGGCTATGGCTACACCTTC	TRBV28	TRBJ1-2	-	-
CASSEERDSPLHF	TGTGCCAGCAGTGAAGAAAGAGATTCACCCCTCCACTTT	TRBV6-1	TRBJ1-6	-	-
CANCDYGYTF	TGCGCCAACTGTGACTATGGCTACACCTTC	TRBV4-1	TRBJ1-2	-	-
CASAQGLNTEAFF	TGCGCCAGTGCGCAGGGACTGAACACTGAAGCTTTCTTT	TRBV5-1	TRBJ1-1	-	-
CASSYPRDRAEEQYF	TGTGCCAGCAGTTACCCGCGGGACAGGGCTGAGGAGCAGTACTTC	TRBV6-6	TRBJ2-7	TRBD1	-
CASSPPLGAAAHTEAFF	TGTGCCAGCTCACCACCCCTCGGAGCAGCGGCACACACTGAAGCTTTCTTT	TRBV18	TRBJ1-1	-	many
CASSVLWGQSSYNSPLHF	TGTGCCAGCAGTGTTCTCTGGGGCCAGAGCTCCTATAATTCACCCCTCCACTTT	TRBV28	TRBJ1-6	-	-
CASSPRGAGGVSTDTQYF	TGCGCCAGCAGCCCCCGGGGAGCGGGGGGGGTAAGCACAGATACGCAGTATTTT	TRBV4-1	TRBJ2-3	TRBD2	-
CASSPLVGKSGELFF	TGTGCCAGCTCACCACTCGTCGGGAAAAGCGGGGAGCTGTTTTTT	TRBV18	TRBJ2-2	-	-
CASSLDPAAETQYF	TGTGCCAGCAGCTTAGATCCAGCGGCAGAGACCCAGTACTTC	TRBV11-3	TRBJ2-5	-	-
CASSLTNGQPQHF	TGTGCCAGCAGCTTAACCAACGGGCAGCCCCAGCATTTT	TRBV7-3	TRBJ1-5	-	-
CSVDRQNQETQYF	TGCAGCGTTGATAGGCAGAACCAAGAGACCCAGTACTTC	TRBV29-1	TRBJ2-5	-	-
CASSPRTSGDSSYEQYF	TGCGCCAGCAGCCCCAGGACTAGCGGGGACTCATCCTACGAGCAGTACTTC	TRBV4-1	TRBJ2-7	TRBD2	-
CASSLQGQGATGANVLTF	TGTGCCAGCAGCCTCCAAGGGCAGGGGGCTACTGGGGCCAACGTCCTGACTTTC	TRBV3-1/TRBV3-2	TRBJ2-6	TRBD1	-
CASREGVHYEQYF	TGTGCCAGCAGAGAGGGTGTTCACTACGAGCAGTACTTC	TRBV14	TRBJ2-7	-	-
CASSQGGGESTDEQFF	TGTGCCAGCAGCCAAGGAGGCGGGGAATCTACGGATGAGCAGTTCTTC	TRBV4-2	TRBJ2-1	-	once
CASSLLQGTNYGYTF	TGCGCCAGCAGCTTGTTGCAGGGGACTAACTATGGCTACACCTTC	TRBV5-1	TRBJ1-2	-	few
CAIRDRDYGYTF	TGTGCCATCAGAGACAGGGACTATGGCTACACCTTC	TRBV10-3	TRBJ1-2	TRBD1	-
CASSRQGPQKPEQFF	TGTGCCAGCAGCCGGCAGGGACCCCAAAAACCCGAGCAGTTCTTC	TRBV3-1/TRBV3-2	TRBJ2-1	-	-
CGTRGGFTDTQYF	TGTGGTACGCGGGGGGGCTTCACAGATACGCAGTATTTT	TRBV6-6	TRBJ2-3	TRBD2	-
CASRLSGDGYSDTQYF	TGCGCCAGCAGGTTATCGGGGGATGGGTATTCAGATACGCAGTATTTT	TRBV5-1	TRBJ2-3	-	-
CASSFVSTGGKSEQYF	TGTGCCAGCAGTTTTGTTTCTACGGGGGGGAAGTCCGAGCAGTACTTC	TRBV27	TRBJ2-7	TRBD2	-
CASSRRTGKDTEAFF	TGTGCCAGCTCAAGACGGACAGGGAAGGACACTGAAGCTTTCTTT	TRBV18	TRBJ1-1	TRBD1	-
CAIRDTSEKLFF	TGTGCCATCAGGGACACAAGTGAAAAACTGTTTTTT	TRBV10-3	TRBJ1-4	-	once
CASSLTSWRYEQYF	TGTGCCAGCAGCTTAACGAGTTGGCGCTACGAGCAGTACTTC	TRBV7-3	TRBJ2-7	-	-
CASSEGGPGGEKLFF	TGTGCCAGCAGTGAAGGGGGCCCCGGGGGTGAAAAACTGTTTTTT	TRBV2	TRBJ1-4	-	-
CASSTGTGGSPLHF	TGTGCCAGCAGCACCGGGACAGGGGGGTCACCCCTCCACTTT	TRBV9	TRBJ1-6	TRBD1	-
CASSPGLAGTTDTQYF	TGTGCCAGCAGCCCGGGACTAGCGGGGACCACAGATACGCAGTATTTT	TRBV6-2/TRBV6-3	TRBJ2-3	TRBD2	-
CASSESDPEAFF	TGTGCCAGCAGTGAATCGGACCCTGAAGCTTTCTTT	TRBV2	TRBJ1-1	-	once
CASSRLKETQYF	TGTGCCAGCAGCCGTCTCAAAGAGACCCAGTACTTC	TRBV3-1/TRBV3-2	TRBJ2-5	-	-
CASSYSRPAGEGTQYF	TGTGCCAGCAGTTACTCCCGACCAGCCGGGGAGGGGACCCAGTACTTC	TRBV6-5	TRBJ2-5	TRBD2	once
CASSPLVAGEQYF	TGTGCCAGCAGCCCGTTAGTAGCGGGCGAGCAGTACTTC	TRBV12-3/TRBV12-4	TRBJ2-7	TRBD2	-
CASSLRTSQAFF	TGTGCCAGCAGCCTCCGGACAAGCCAAGCTTTCTTT	TRBV6-2/TRBV6-3	TRBJ1-1	-	-
CASSGTGSDTQYF	TGTGCCAGTAGTGGGACCGGGTCAGATACGCAGTATTTT	TRBV19	TRBJ2-3	-	-
CASSSDRGDNTGELFF	TGCGCCAGCAGCTCGGACAGGGGTGACAACACCGGGGAGCTGTTTTTT	TRBV5-1	TRBJ2-2	TRBD1	once
CASSLKGLTGALNTEAFF	TGTGCCAGCAGCCTCAAGGGACTGACAGGCGCTTTGAACACTGAAGCTTTCTTT	TRBV7-8	TRBJ1-1	-	-
CSVGIPGGSGNTIYF	TGCAGCGTTGGCATCCCAGGGGGCTCTGGAAACACCATATATTTT	TRBV29-1	TRBJ1-3	TRBD1	-
CASSEGAGGSPLHF	TGTGCCAGCAGTGAAGGGGCAGGCGGTTCACCCCTCCACTTT	TRBV2	TRBJ1-6	-	-
CASSESVDSGANVLTF	TGTGCCAGCAGTGAATCTGTTGACTCTGGGGCCAACGTCCTGACTTTC	TRBV25-1	TRBJ2-6	-	few
CASSYSVGRGDSYEQYF	TGTGCCAGCTCCTACTCAGTGGGGCGGGGGGACTCCTACGAGCAGTACTTC	TRBV2	TRBJ2-7	TRBD2	once
CASSIAPTVPGNTIYF	TGTGCCAGTAGTATCGCCCCGACAGTTCCTGGAAACACCATATATTTT	TRBV19	TRBJ1-3	-	few